This T cell receptor beta chain was captured by sequencing in a study of blood T cells in healthy people across ages. Then a second PCR, running roughly 7 to 12 cycles, was carried out with a sample-barcoded 5' primer and a J-beta primer mix. TCRdb re-analysed the 5' RACE reads in MiXCR, keeping a single row per CDR3 protein. The sample includes hundreds of thousands of distinct CDR3 sequences, about 52% of them seen just once. Trimming took 3 bases from V and 5 from J; bases not matched to a gene: 11. Germline V gene lookup returns CDR1 SGHNT and CDR2 YYREEE (reference sequence). The CDR3 loop spans 16 amino acids.

Sequencing input: blood. This chain uses TRBV5-4 with TRBJ2-5; 9 nucleotides line up with TRBD2. The clonotype originates from a woman aged 60-75 years in good health. CDR3 protein: CASSSPLAGAGETQYF. The CDR3 DNA is TGTGCCAGCAGCTCACCTTTAGCGGGAGCGGGGGAGACCCAGTACTTC.